This T cell receptor (beta chain) was profiled in a study of neoadjuvant anti-PD-1 for oral cavity cancer. For the study at large: Nivolumab at 3 mg/kg was mostly given biweekly, three to four doses, pre-surgery. Non-progressing patients received a fourth nivolumab dose near day 43, then surgery on days 50-56.

Sequenced by immunoSEQ multiplex PCR; TCRdb stores in-frame clones only, minus some. The repertoire holds around 34,000 clones, with around nine tenths as singletons. V was clipped by 1 base and J by 1 base, with 10 bases between them. The germline CDR1 and CDR2 sequences are SGHTA and FQGNSA. The CDR3 runs to 15 residues. Study-level results: With three patients per group, TCR findings need larger cohorts.

This clone was detected a few times. The antigen remains unidentified. The chain carries TRBV7-2 and TRBJ2-5; D call uncertain. The material was PBMCs, obtained before nivolumab (anti-PD-1) treatment. This TCR was recovered from a person aged 35-79 years with oral cavity squamous cell carcinoma. The CDR3 sequence is CASSLVRSGQETQYF. Written as DNA, the CDR3 is TGTGCCAGCAGCTTAGTTCGGTCGGGCCAAGAGACCCAGTACTTC. Full variable domain (remainder filled in from reference TRBV7-2 and TRBJ2-5): GAGVSQSPSNKVTEKGKDVELRCDPISGHTALYWYRQSLGQGLEFLIYFQGNSAPDKSGLPSDRFSAERTGGSVSTLTIQRTQQEDSAVYLCASSLVRSGQETQYFGPGTRLLVL.